A selection of T cell receptor beta chains follows, all from one sample in a study of blood T cells in healthy people across ages. TCRdb processed the 5' RACE reads anew with MiXCR; each CDR3 protein has one entry. The sample holds more than 800,000 distinct CDR3 sequences, around 43% seen once. Sequenced: blood. The receptors were sampled from a woman in her sixties or seventies in good health. Both conserved end residues are part of each CDR3. A D gene is named only where the DNA matches it firmly. Expanded clones are given a class, and other clones once, few, many or no size at all.

j_call d_call clone_size v_call cdr3_nt cdr3_aa
TRBJ1-1 NA NA TRBV29-1 TGCAGCGTCGGGGCGGGGGGGACTGAAGCTTTCTTT CSVGAGGTEAFF
TRBJ2-5 NA NA TRBV20-1 TGCAGTGCTAGAGACGCCAGGACAGCTCAAGAGACCCAGTACTTC CSARDARTAQETQYF
TRBJ1-2 NA few TRBV25-1 TGTGCCAGCAGTTTATTGCAGGGAGGCTACACCTTC CASSLLQGGYTF
TRBJ2-5 TRBD2 NA TRBV10-3 TGTGCCATCAGTAGAGCCTTAGCGGGAGACCCGGAGACCCAGTACTTC CAISRALAGDPETQYF
TRBJ2-3 TRBD2 NA TRBV6-5 TGTGCCAGCAGTTACTCAGGCGCGGGAGGGGTAGATACGCAGTATTTT CASSYSGAGGVDTQYF
TRBJ2-1 TRBD2 few TRBV9 TGTGCCAGCAGCGTACCTAGCGGGAGGGCCCCAGAGACCCAGTTCTTC CASSVPSGRAPETQFF
TRBJ2-1 NA NA TRBV13 TGTGCCAGCAGTCCGGAGGGGAATGAGCAGTTCTTC CASSPEGNEQFF
TRBJ2-7 NA NA TRBV11-2 TGTGCCAGCAGCTTAGACCGGACAGCCGTATACGAGCAGTACTTC CASSLDRTAVYEQYF
TRBJ2-5 NA few TRBV27 TGTGCCAGCAGTGAAGGGAAGACCCAGTACTTC CASSEGKTQYF
TRBJ2-6 NA few TRBV29-1 TGCAGCGTTGAAGAAGCCGGCAGGGTTAGCTCTGGGGCCAACGTCCTGACTTTC CSVEEAGRVSSGANVLTF
TRBJ1-4 NA NA TRBV28 TGTGCCAGCACAGGACCGCAAAATGAAAAACTGTTTTTT CASTGPQNEKLFF
TRBJ1-4 NA once TRBV11-2 TGTGCCAGCAGCTTAGATCCTGGGCGACAAAAACTGTTTTTT CASSLDPGRQKLFF
TRBJ2-7 NA few TRBV6-1 TGTGCCAGCAGTGAACGGGACTCCTACGAGCAGTACTTC CASSERDSYEQYF
TRBJ2-2 NA NA TRBV20-1 TGCAGTGCTAGAGGGGGTTTCAGTGGCACCGGGGAGCTGTTTTTT CSARGGFSGTGELFF
TRBJ2-3 NA NA TRBV5-1 TGCGCCAGCAGCTCCTTCGGTTCAGGAGGTCGGGCAGGGCCCAGCACAGATACGCAGTATTTT CASSSFGSGGRAGPSTDTQYF
TRBJ2-7 NA NA TRBV3-1 TGTGCCAGCAGCCTACGGGGTGGCGGGGGCTCTTACGAGCAGTACTTC CASSLRGGGGSYEQYF
TRBJ1-2 NA once TRBV15 TGTGCCACCAGCAGAGAGGGAAGGTCTAACTATGGCTACACCTTC CATSREGRSNYGYTF
TRBJ2-1 NA NA TRBV9 TGTGCCAGCAGCGTAGCCCCTCTACTAGCCATGGCCACCTACAATGAGCGGTTCTTC CASSVAPLLAMATYNERFF
TRBJ2-6 NA few TRBV24-1 TGTGCCACAGCATCGGCCCTCGACAGGGAGGCAACTGGGGCCAACGTCCTGACTTTC CATASALDREATGANVLTF
TRBJ2-7 TRBD1 few TRBV29-1 TGCAGCGCCCGCAGGGGGAAGAACAACGAGCAGTACTTC CSARRGKNNEQYF
TRBJ2-2 NA NA TRBV29-1 TGCAGCGTAGGTCCAAAGAACACCGGGGAGCTGTTTTTT CSVGPKNTGELFF
TRBJ2-7 TRBD1 many TRBV29-1 TGCAGCGTTGGGCGCCGGGACAGGGTTAATGAGCAGTACTTC CSVGRRDRVNEQYF
TRBJ2-1 TRBD1 NA TRBV6-2/TRBV6-3 TGTGCCAGCAGTTACCGGACAGGGGGCTTGAACAATGAGCAGTTCTTC CASSYRTGGLNNEQFF
TRBJ1-5 NA few TRBV15 TGTGCCACCGAGGACAGAGATAGCAATCAGCCCCAGCATTTT CATEDRDSNQPQHF
TRBJ2-7 NA NA TRBV6-6 TGTGCCAGCGGGGGTTTGGGCGAGCAGTACTTC CASGGLGEQYF
TRBJ2-5 TRBD2 NA TRBV29-1 TGCAGCGTTGCGGCGGGAGTCCAAGAGACCCAGTACTTC CSVAAGVQETQYF
TRBJ2-7 NA NA TRBV3-1 TGTGCCAGCAGCCACGACATGCAACACTACGAGCAGTACTTC CASSHDMQHYEQYF
TRBJ2-3 NA NA TRBV7-2 TGTGCCAGCACCGATAGGCCGGGAAGGATAGATACGCAGTATTTT CASTDRPGRIDTQYF
TRBJ1-5 NA NA TRBV2 TGTGCCAGCACGCTGGGCCATAGCAATCAGCCCCAGCATTTT CASTLGHSNQPQHF
TRBJ1-2 NA NA TRBV3-1 TGTGCCAGCAGCCAAGAGCGCGGGGCGTGGGGCTACACCTTC CASSQERGAWGYTF
TRBJ2-3 TRBD2 few TRBV4-2 TGTGCCAGCAGCCAAGAATCGACTAGCGGGAGAACAGATACGCAGTATTTT CASSQESTSGRTDTQYF
TRBJ2-7 TRBD2 NA TRBV7-2 TGTGCCGGCAGCTTAGAACCGGGAGGTACCTACGAGCAGTACTTC CAGSLEPGGTYEQYF
TRBJ2-7 NA NA TRBV11-2 TGTGCCAGCAGCTTAGTTGGGGGCGGGAGTCCCTTTTACGAGCAGTACTTC CASSLVGGGSPFYEQYF
TRBJ2-2 TRBD1 NA TRBV20-1 TGCAGTGCCGCGCAGGGGGCGAACACCGGGGAGCTGTTTTTT CSAAQGANTGELFF
TRBJ2-3 TRBD2 NA TRBV9 TGTGCCAGCAGCGTAGTTGGCGGGAGAGCGAGGACAGATACGCAGTATTTT CASSVVGGRARTDTQYF
TRBJ2-4 NA NA TRBV7-2 TGTGCCAGCAGCTTAGCGACAGGCAACATTCAGTACTTC CASSLATGNIQYF
TRBJ2-1 TRBD2 NA TRBV7-2 TGTGCCAGCAGGGTAAAAGGACTAGCGATAAATGAGCAGTTCTTC CASRVKGLAINEQFF
TRBJ2-2 NA few TRBV7-9 TGTGCCAGCACCGGGAGACAGGGCCTGAACACCGGGGAGCTGTTTTTT CASTGRQGLNTGELFF
TRBJ1-1 NA NA TRBV14 TGTGCCAGCAGCCAATCTTTGAACACTGAAGCTTTCTTT CASSQSLNTEAFF
TRBJ2-1 TRBD1 once TRBV2 TGTGCCAGCATCGGGACAGGGGCCTACAATGAGCAGTTCTTC CASIGTGAYNEQFF
TRBJ2-4 NA NA TRBV29-1 TGCAGCGTTGAAGTCCAGGGGACGAACATTCAGTACTTC CSVEVQGTNIQYF
TRBJ1-2 NA NA TRBV20-1 TGCAGTGCCCAATATAGGAACTATGGCTACACCTTC CSAQYRNYGYTF
TRBJ2-7 TRBD1 few TRBV11-2 TGTGCCAGCAGCTTTAGAACTCCGGGACAGGGAGCCGAGCAGTACTTC CASSFRTPGQGAEQYF
TRBJ2-4 TRBD2 NA TRBV9 TGTGCCAGGAATATTTATCCCGGGACTAGGAGAACCAAAAACATTCAGTACTTC CARNIYPGTRRTKNIQYF
TRBJ1-2 NA NA TRBV20-1 TGCAGTGCCCGCCCCCCGATCAGATCAGGGGGCTACACCTTC CSARPPIRSGGYTF
TRBJ2-3 TRBD2 many TRBV7-3 TGTGCCAGCAGCCGTAGCGGGGCACCGGATACGCAGTATTTT CASSRSGAPDTQYF
TRBJ2-3 NA few TRBV27 TGTGCCAGCAGTTTATCTTACAGGGCCTCAGATACGCAGTATTTT CASSLSYRASDTQYF
TRBJ1-2 NA few TRBV20-1 TGCAGTGCTAGTTTAAGGGGGGGCCGGATGGGCTATGGCTACACCTTC CSASLRGGRMGYGYTF
TRBJ2-1 TRBD2 NA TRBV28 TGTGCCAGCGAGGGGGGGACTAGCTACAATGAGCAGTTCTTC CASEGGTSYNEQFF
TRBJ2-3 NA few TRBV5-4 TGTGCCAGCAGCGCGAGCGGGTATTCTAGCACAGATACGCAGTATTTT CASSASGYSSTDTQYF
TRBJ1-2 NA NA TRBV7-9 TGTGCCAGCAGCTCGGAGTGGTTGGAGAACGGCTATGGCTACACCTTC CASSSEWLENGYGYTF
TRBJ2-4 TRBD2 few TRBV27 TGTGCCAGTCGCGCGGGGGGCCCTAGAAACATTCAGTACTTC CASRAGGPRNIQYF